Following are 29 T cell receptor beta chains from one sample sequenced in a study of T cell repertoires in cytomegalovirus infection. One entry per CDR3 protein results from TCRdb running MiXCR on the reads. The sample has 650,000 to 900,000 distinct CDR3 sequences, under 35% seen once. These TCRs' antigens remain unknown. Sample: cultured CD8+ T cells from PBMCs, taken from culture after CMV antigen stimulation. These receptors came from a human donor in good health (CMV status not recorded). Some clones in this sample may be carry-over from other donors' samples.

The V call is TRBV7-9, the J call TRBJ2-7; 7 nucleotides match TRBD1. The ends lost 8 bases at V and 2 bases at J; junction bases unmatched: 6. Germline CDR1 SEHNR, CDR2 FQNEAQ (reference sequence). The CDR3 loop spans 13 amino acids. The CDR3 sequence: CASLRDSTYEQYF. The CDR3 DNA sequence: TGTGCCAGCCTTCGGGACAGCACCTACGAGCAGTACTTC.

This clonotype was seen a few times. This chain uses TRBV7-8 with TRBJ1-6; D gene ambiguous. CDR1 and CDR2 from the germline V gene are SGHVS and FQNEAQ. CDR3 length: 15 amino acids. Trimming removed 1 base from V and 5 bases from J, with 9 bases in between. CDR3 region: CASSLVDGNNSPLHF. CDR3 DNA: TGTGCCAGCAGCTTAGTGGACGGCAATAATTCACCCCTCCACTTT.

A few counts support this clonotype. This chain joins TRBV6-2 or TRBV6-3 and TRBJ2-1; TRBD2 agrees at 8 bases. Germline CDR1 is MNHEY and CDR2 is SVGEGT. The V gene end was trimmed by 8 bases and the J gene end by 7 bases; junction bases not matched to a gene: 10. The length of the CDR3 is 14 residues. The CDR3 region has the DNA TGTGCCAGCGTAGGGACTAGGGTTCAGAATGAGCAGTTCTTC. This codes for CASVGTRVQNEQFF.

A few counts support this clonotype. V and J are TRBV10-3 and TRBJ2-5; 10 nucleotides line up with TRBD2. Germline loops: CDR1 ENHRY, CDR2 SYGVKD. This CDR3 region has 14 residues. V was clipped by 2 bases and J by 5 bases; unmatched bases: 2. The CDR3 nucleotides are TGTGCCATCAGTGAGGCTAGCGGGGGTGAGACCCAGTACTTC. Its translation is CAISEASGGETQYF.

The chain links TRBV6-8 to TRBJ1-2, with 7 nucleotides matching TRBD1. Unmatched junction bases numbered 8, after V lost 5 bases and J lost 2 bases. CDR1 is MNHGY, CDR2 SAAAGT, per germline. This CDR3 is 15 amino acids long. The CDR3 coding sequence is TGTGCCAGCAGTGACAGGGTGGGATACAACTATGGCTACACCTTC. This encodes CASSDRVGYNYGYTF.

The CDR3 nucleotides are TGCGCCAGCAGCTTTCGTGGCATTGGGAACACCGGGGAGCTGTTTTTT. Translated: CASSFRGIGNTGELFF. This chain joins TRBV5-1 and TRBJ2-2; D is unresolved. The V end was cut by 2 bases, the J end by 1 base, with 12 bases between. The CDR3 contains 16 residues. The germline V gene encodes CDR1 SGHRS and CDR2 YFSETQ.

This clonotype was recorded at least ten times. V and J are TRBV12-3 or TRBV12-4 and TRBJ1-1; D gene ambiguous. V dropped 7 bases and J dropped 1 base, with 16 bases sitting between them. CDR3 size: 15 residues. The CDR3 sequence: CASTTTEDGNTEAFF. The CDR3 DNA sequence: TGTGCCAGCACCACTACGGAAGACGGGAACACTGAAGCTTTCTTT.

The chain employs TRBV19 and TRBJ2-7; D is perhaps TRBD2 (6 bases). CDR1 and CDR2 (germline): LNHDA, SQIVND (reference sequence). The CDR3 is 13 residues long. V shed 3 bases and J shed 6 bases, with 12 bases lying between them. CDR3: CASSIGTGSEQYV. The CDR3 nucleotides are TGTGCCAGTAGTATTGGGACCGGGAGCGAGCAGTACGTC.

There are many counts of this clonotype. V gene TRBV6-1 combines with J gene TRBJ2-1; the D is unclear. The CDR3 runs 11 residues. Per the germline V gene, CDR1 is MNHNS and CDR2 is SASEGT. The V end was cut by 6 bases, the J end by 6 bases, with 6 bases between. The CDR3 sequence is CASSVSNEQFF. CDR3 sequence (DNA): TGTGCCAGCAGCGTGAGCAATGAGCAGTTCTTC.

This clonotype was seen more than once but under ten times. The chain carries TRBV2 and TRBJ1-6; 7 bases align to TRBD1. Per the germline V gene, CDR1 is SNHLY and CDR2 is FYNNEI. Trimming removed 5 bases from V and 8 bases from J; junction bases left unmatched: 15. This CDR3 is 17 amino acids long. The CDR3 spells CASSRFGTVPGHSPLHF. CDR3 DNA: TGTGCCAGCAGTCGATTCGGGACAGTACCTGGGCATTCACCCCTCCACTTT.

The chain's CDR3 is CASSLVYQGNTEAFF. The DNA for the CDR3 is TGTGCCAGCAGCTTAGTTTATCAGGGGAACACTGAAGCTTTCTTT. This chain links TRBV7-9 with TRBJ1-1; D is perhaps TRBD1 (5 bases). Germline loops: CDR1 SEHNR, CDR2 FQNEAQ (reference sequence). The CDR3 totals 15 residues. Trimming took 1 base from V and 1 from J, leaving 10 bases between them.

The J gene is TRBJ2-5, the V gene TRBV24-1; D remains ambiguous. The V gene's germline CDR1 is KGHDR and CDR2 SFDVKD. Trimming removed 3 bases at V and 5 bases at J, with 9 bases between. The CDR3 runs 13 residues. CDR3 sequence (DNA): TGTGCCACCAGTGATCTCCTAGGGGAGACCCAGTACTTC. Encoded protein: CATSDLLGETQYF.

V is TRBV6-5 and J is TRBJ2-5; perhaps D is TRBD1 or TRBD2 (5 bases each). CDR1 and CDR2 from the germline V gene are MNHEY and SVGAGI. V dropped 0 bases and J dropped 6 bases, with 14 bases sitting between them. The CDR3 has 15 residues. The CDR3 here is CASSYSRGAVKTQYF. CDR3 nucleotide sequence: TGTGCCAGCAGTTACTCGAGGGGTGCCGTGAAGACCCAGTACTTC.

This clonotype appeared a few times. The rearrangement uses TRBV7-9 and TRBJ1-2; a possible D gene is TRBD1 (5 bases). The CDR3 loop spans 13 amino acids. Germline CDR1 and CDR2: SEHNR and FQNEAQ (reference sequence). The V and J ends lost 8 bases and 2 bases respectively, with 12 bases between them. The CDR3 loop is CASRDGSNYGYTF. The DNA of the CDR3 is TGTGCCAGCCGGGACGGATCGAACTATGGCTACACCTTC.

In its sample, this clonotype was seen a few times. The chain joins TRBV27 to TRBJ1-1; TRBD1 might be the D (5 bases). The germline V gene has CDR1 MNHEY and CDR2 SMNVEV (reference sequence). This CDR3 contains 15 residues. The V end was cut by 5 bases, the J end by 4 bases, with 17 bases between. The CDR3 here is CASSPIGGTATEAFF. Here the CDR3 DNA reads TGTGCCAGCAGTCCGATTGGGGGAACGGCCACTGAAGCTTTCTTT.

The V call is TRBV27, the J call TRBJ2-7; 7 bases are shared with TRBD1. Germline assignment: CDR1 MNHEY and CDR2 SMNVEV (reference sequence). The CDR3 sequence is 15 residues long. Trimming at V came to 3 bases and at J to 5 bases, leaving 10 bases not matched to a gene. CDR3 nucleotides: TGTGCCAGCAGTTTTCCGGGACAGCTTGTGGACGAGCAGTACTTC. It is translated as CASSFPGQLVDEQYF.

The rearrangement links TRBV9 to TRBJ2-7, with 12 bases that match TRBD1. There are 15 residues in the CDR3. Germline V gene data show CDR1 as SGDLS and CDR2 as YYNGEE. The J segment lost 3 bases and the V segment lost 4 bases, leaving 5 bases of the junction unmatched. The CDR3, as DNA: TGTGCCAGCAGCCCAGGGACAGGGGGCCTCTACGAGCAGTACTTC. Translating gives CASSPGTGGLYEQYF.

The V gene is TRBV9, the J gene TRBJ2-5; D ambiguous. CDR3 length: 12 amino acids. Germline assignment: CDR1 SGDLS and CDR2 YYNGEE. V dropped 0 bases and J dropped 3 bases, with 3 bases sitting between them. This CDR3 is CASSVDEETQYF. The CDR3 DNA reads TGTGCCAGCAGCGTAGATGAAGAGACCCAGTACTTC. Supplemented by reference TRBV9 and TRBJ2-5, the full variable domain reads DSGVTQTPKHLITATGQRVTLRCSPRSGDLSVYWYQQSLDQGLQFLIQYYNGEERAKGNILERFSAQQFPDLHSELNLSSLELGDSALYFCASSVDEETQYFGPGTRLLVL.

This chain uses TRBV27 with TRBJ2-7; D is ambiguous. Germline loops: CDR1 MNHEY, CDR2 SMNVEV (reference sequence). This CDR3 contains 13 residues. V lost 2 bases, J lost 7 bases, and 12 bases lay in between. DNA for the CDR3: TGTGCCAGCAGTTTAGGACGGCTTGGGGAGCAGTACTTC. This sequence encodes CASSLGRLGEQYF.

This clonotype showed up just a few times. This chain connects TRBV24-1 to TRBJ2-6, with 7 bases identical to TRBD1. CDR1 and CDR2 from the germline V gene are KGHDR and SFDVKD. The J segment lost 4 bases and the V segment lost 4 bases, leaving 6 bases of the junction unmatched. The CDR3 runs 16 residues. CDR3 region: CATSEEGARGANVLTF. The CDR3 bases are TGTGCCACCAGTGAAGAGGGGGCGCGCGGGGCCAACGTCCTGACTTTC.

This clonotype counts as medium-sized. The CDR3 DNA is TGTGCCAGCAGCTCCGGGACTCACCCCTACAATGAGCAGTTCTTC. Protein product: CASSSGTHPYNEQFF. The V call is TRBV6-1, the J call TRBJ2-1; a possible D gene is TRBD2 (6 bases). This CDR3 has 15 residues. V was shortened by 6 bases and J by 2 bases, with 14 bases between the two germline ends. Germline assignment: CDR1 MNHNS and CDR2 SASEGT.

This clonotype was seen more than once but under ten times. The chain is built from TRBV7-6 and TRBJ2-7; the D gene is possibly TRBD2 (6 bases). V gave up 5 bases and J gave up 2 bases, with 13 bases separating them. This CDR3 region has 14 residues. Looked up from germline, CDR1 is SGHVS and CDR2 is FNYEAQ. The CDR3 bases are TGTGCCAGCAGCCCCCGGGGGACCACCTACGAGCAGTACTTC. Translating gives CASSPRGTTYEQYF.

The V gene is TRBV15, the J gene TRBJ2-1; possibly TRBD1 for D (7 bases). The germline V gene has CDR1 LNHNV and CDR2 YYDKDF (reference sequence). The CDR3 contains 15 residues. The V end was cut by 5 bases, the J end by 2 bases, with 13 bases between. The CDR3: CATSEGGQTYNEQFF. CDR3 sequence (DNA): TGTGCCACCAGCGAGGGGGGACAGACCTACAATGAGCAGTTCTTC.

V gene TRBV29-1 combines with J gene TRBJ2-4; TRBD1 is a possible D gene (5 bases). Germline loops: CDR1 SQVTM, CDR2 ANQGSEA. The CDR3 length is 13 residues. Trimming shortened V by 1 base and J by 8 bases, and 12 bases separated the two germline ends. DNA for the CDR3: TGCAGCGTTGAAGGGGGCGCCTCGGACATTCAGTACTTC. It translates to CSVEGGASDIQYF.

The CDR3 loop is CASSPTGTARRGYTF. The CDR3 DNA is TGTGCCAGCAGCCCAACCGGGACAGCAAGGAGGGGCTACACCTTC. The chain combines TRBV7-9 with TRBJ1-2, with 7 bases fitting TRBD1. V was clipped by 5 bases and J by 8 bases; unmatched bases: 14. The CDR3 length is 15 residues. Germline CDR1 SEHNR, CDR2 FQNEAQ (reference sequence).

The V and J genes are TRBV2 and TRBJ1-5; maybe TRBD1 (6 bases). The V gene's germline CDR1 is SNHLY and CDR2 FYNNEI. CDR3 length: 16 residues. The V end lost 2 bases, the J end lost 1 base, and 12 bases lay between the germline ends. CDR3 nucleotides: TGTGCCAGCAGTGAAAGGGGAGGGGGGAGCAATCAGCCCCAGCATTTT. It specifies CASSERGGGSNQPQHF. The full variable domain, rest sourced from reference TRBV2 and TRBJ1-5, is EPEVTQTPSHQVTQMGQEVILRCVPISNHLYFYWYRQILGQKVEFLVSFYNNEISEKSEIFDDQFSVERPDGSNFTLKIRSTKLEDSAMYFCASSERGGGSNQPQHFGDGTRLSIL.

This chain uses TRBV10-2 with TRBJ1-1; TRBD1 matches at 7 bases. Germline trimming cut 3 bases from V and 4 bases from J; bases unmatched to any gene: 5. This CDR3 has 14 residues. Germline V gene sequence: CDR1 WSHSY, CDR2 SAAADI. In DNA, the CDR3 is TGCGCCAGCAGTGAATTAGGGGGCCGCACTGAAGCTTTCTTT. Protein sequence: CASSELGGRTEAFF.

The rearrangement joins TRBV6-6 to TRBJ1-5; TRBD1 is a possible D gene (5 bases). CDR3 size: 15 residues. The V gene lost 6 bases and the J gene lost 5 bases, with 17 bases spanning the gap. The germline gives CDR1 MNHNY, CDR2 SVGAGI (reference sequence). The CDR3 DNA reads as TGTGCCAGCAGCCCCGGTGACAGCGCTTATCAGCCCCAGCATTTT. Its translation: CASSPGDSAYQPQHF.

To note about this clonotype: Relative to the germline gene, one junction end is altered; a read error may explain this. The V call is TRBV12-3 or TRBV12-4, the J call TRBJ1-2, with D perhaps TRBD1 (6 bases). The CDR3 is made up of 14 amino acids. CDR3 protein: CANSPNSGGNGYTF. The CDR3 DNA reads as TGTGCCAACAGTCCAAACTCTGGGGGCAATGGCTACACCTTC.